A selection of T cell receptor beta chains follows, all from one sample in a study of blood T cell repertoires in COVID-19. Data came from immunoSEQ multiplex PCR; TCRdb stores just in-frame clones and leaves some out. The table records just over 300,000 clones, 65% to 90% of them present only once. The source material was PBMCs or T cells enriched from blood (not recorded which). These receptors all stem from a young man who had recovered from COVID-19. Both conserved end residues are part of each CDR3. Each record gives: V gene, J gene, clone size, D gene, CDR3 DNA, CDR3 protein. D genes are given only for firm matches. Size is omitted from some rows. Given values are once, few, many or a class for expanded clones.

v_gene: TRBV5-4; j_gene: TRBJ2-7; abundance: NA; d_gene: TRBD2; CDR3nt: TGTGCCAGCAGCCCGGTAGCGGGAGACCCCGTCGAGCAGTACTTC; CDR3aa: CASSPVAGDPVEQYF
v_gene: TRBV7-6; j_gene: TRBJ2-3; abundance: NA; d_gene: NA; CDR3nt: TGTGCCAGCAGCCTCGTTAGCGGCCCCAGCACAGATACGCAGTATTTT; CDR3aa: CASSLVSGPSTDTQYF
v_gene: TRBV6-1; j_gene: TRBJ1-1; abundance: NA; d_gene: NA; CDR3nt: TGTGCCAGCAGTGAGCTAGATGAAGCTTTCTTT; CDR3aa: CASSELDEAFF
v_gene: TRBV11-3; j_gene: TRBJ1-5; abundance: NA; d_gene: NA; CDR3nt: TGTGCCAGTTCGAGGGATAGCAATCAGCCCCAGCATTTT; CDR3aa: CASSRDSNQPQHF
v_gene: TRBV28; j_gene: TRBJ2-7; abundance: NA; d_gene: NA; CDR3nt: TGTGCCAGCAGTTTAATAACGAGCTCCTACGAGCAGTACTTC; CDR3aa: CASSLITSSYEQYF
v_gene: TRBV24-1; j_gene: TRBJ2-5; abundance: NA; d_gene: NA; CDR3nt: TGTGCCACCAGCGGACCGGGGGACCAAGAGACCCAGTACTTC; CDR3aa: CATSGPGDQETQYF
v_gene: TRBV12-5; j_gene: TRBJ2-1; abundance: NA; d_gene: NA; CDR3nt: TGTGCTAGTGGTTTGGTAGGGGGGGGCCCAGCACTGGACAATGAGCAGTTCTTC; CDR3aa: CASGLVGGGPALDNEQFF
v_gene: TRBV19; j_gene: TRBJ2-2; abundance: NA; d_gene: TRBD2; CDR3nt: TGTGCCAGTAACCCGACTAGCGTAGGCACCGGGGAGCTGTTTTTT; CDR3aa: CASNPTSVGTGELFF
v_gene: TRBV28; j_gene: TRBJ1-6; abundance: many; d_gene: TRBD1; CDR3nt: TGTGCCAGCAGGACAGGGAGCTCCTATAATTCACCCCTCCACTTT; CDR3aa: CASRTGSSYNSPLHF
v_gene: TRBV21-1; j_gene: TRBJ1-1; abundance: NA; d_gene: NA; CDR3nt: TGTGCCACCGCGACGGGACAGCTGACTGAAGCTTTCTTT; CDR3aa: CATATGQLTEAFF
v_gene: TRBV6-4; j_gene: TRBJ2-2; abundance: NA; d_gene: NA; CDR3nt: TGTGCCAGCACTCTCTCCGTCAGGGGCGCGAACACCGGGGAGCTGTTTTTT; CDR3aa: CASTLSVRGANTGELFF
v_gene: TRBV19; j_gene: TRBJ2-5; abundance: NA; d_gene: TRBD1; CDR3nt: TGTGCCAGTAGTAGAGAGAGGACAGGGAGGAGGGAGACCCAGTACTTC; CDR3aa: CASSRERTGRRETQYF
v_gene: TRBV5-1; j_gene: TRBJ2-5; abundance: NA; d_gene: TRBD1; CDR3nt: TGCGCCAGCAGCCGACGACAGGGTGAGGAGACCCAGTACTTC; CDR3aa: CASSRRQGEETQYF
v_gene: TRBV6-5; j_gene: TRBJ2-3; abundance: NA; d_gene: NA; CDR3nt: TGTGCCAGCAGTTACATCCGGGCCCAGGGTACGCAGTATTTT; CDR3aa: CASSYIRAQGTQYF
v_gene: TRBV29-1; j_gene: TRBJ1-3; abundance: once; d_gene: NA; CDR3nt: TGCAGCGGTATGGACTTACTCTCTGGAAACACCATATATTTT; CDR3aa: CSGMDLLSGNTIYF
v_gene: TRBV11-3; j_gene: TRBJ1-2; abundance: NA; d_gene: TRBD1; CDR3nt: TGTGCCAGCAGCCCGCGGACAGGGTGGGAGGGCTACACCTTC; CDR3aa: CASSPRTGWEGYTF
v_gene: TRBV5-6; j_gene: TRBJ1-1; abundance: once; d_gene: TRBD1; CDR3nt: TGTGCCAGCAGCTTTTACCTGGACAGGGTTTCTTTCTTT; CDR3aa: CASSFYLDRVSFF
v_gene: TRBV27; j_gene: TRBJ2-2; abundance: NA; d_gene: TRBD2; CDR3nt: TGTGCCAGCAGTTTACTCAAAAGGCTAGCGGGAGTCGGCACCGGGGAGCTGTTTTTT; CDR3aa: CASSLLKRLAGVGTGELFF
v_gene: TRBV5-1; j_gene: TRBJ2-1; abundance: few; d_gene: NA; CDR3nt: TGCGCCAGCAGCTTAGAGGGAACCTCCTACAATGAGCAGTTCTTC; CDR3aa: CASSLEGTSYNEQFF
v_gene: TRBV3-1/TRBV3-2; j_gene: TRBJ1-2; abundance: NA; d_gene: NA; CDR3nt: TGTGCCAGCAGCCAAGGCAGGGTTAACTATGGCTACACCTTC; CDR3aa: CASSQGRVNYGYTF
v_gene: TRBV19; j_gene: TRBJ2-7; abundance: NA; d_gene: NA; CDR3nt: TGTGCCAGTAGTATTCCAGGGGGAGGCTACGAGCAGTACTTC; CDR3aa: CASSIPGGGYEQYF
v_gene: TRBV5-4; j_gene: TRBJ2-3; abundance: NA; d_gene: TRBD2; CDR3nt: TGTGCCAGCAGCTTGGCTAGCGGGAGGGGGAGAGATACGCAGTATTTT; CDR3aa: CASSLASGRGRDTQYF
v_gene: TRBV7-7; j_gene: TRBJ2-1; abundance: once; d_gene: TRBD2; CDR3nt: TGTGCTAGCAGCTTAAATCCGGGACTAGGCCCCTACAATGAGCAGTTCTTC; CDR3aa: CASSLNPGLGPYNEQFF
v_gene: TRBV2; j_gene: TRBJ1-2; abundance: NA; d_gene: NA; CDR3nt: TGTGCCAGCAGTGAAGCGCCGTTCGGTGGCTACACCTTC; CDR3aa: CASSEAPFGGYTF
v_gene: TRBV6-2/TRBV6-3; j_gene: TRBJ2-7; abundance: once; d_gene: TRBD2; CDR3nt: TGTGCCAGCAGTTTCGGACGGGACTACCCCGCCTACGAGCAGTACTTC; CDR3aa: CASSFGRDYPAYEQYF
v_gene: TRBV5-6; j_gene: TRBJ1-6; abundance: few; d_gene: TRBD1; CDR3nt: TGTGCCAGCAGCTTGTGGGGGACAGGGCCCCCTCTTAATTCACCCCTCCACTTT; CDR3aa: CASSLWGTGPPLNSPLHF
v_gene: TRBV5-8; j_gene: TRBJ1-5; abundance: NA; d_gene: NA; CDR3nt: TGTGCCAGCAGCCTGGACCGACAGCCAAATAGCAATCAGCCCCAGCATTTT; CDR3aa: CASSLDRQPNSNQPQHF
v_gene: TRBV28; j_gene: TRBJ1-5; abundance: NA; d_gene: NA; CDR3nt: TGTGCCAGCAGTTCATTCGGCGGGTATAGCAATCAGCCCCAGCATTTT; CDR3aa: CASSSFGGYSNQPQHF
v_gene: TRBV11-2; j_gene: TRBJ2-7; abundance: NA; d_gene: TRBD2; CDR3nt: TGTGCCAGCAGGTTCTCGGGGCGGGAGTACGAGCAGTACTTC; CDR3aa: CASRFSGREYEQYF
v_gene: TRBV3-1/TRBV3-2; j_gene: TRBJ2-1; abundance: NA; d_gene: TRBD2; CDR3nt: TGTGCCAGCAGCCGACTAGCGGGAGGCGGGGAGTTCTTC; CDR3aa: CASSRLAGGGEFF
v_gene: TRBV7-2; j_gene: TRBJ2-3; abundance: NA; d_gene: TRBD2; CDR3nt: TGTGCCAGCAGCTCTAGCGGGGGGGCCGGAGATACGCAGTATTTT; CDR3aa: CASSSSGGAGDTQYF
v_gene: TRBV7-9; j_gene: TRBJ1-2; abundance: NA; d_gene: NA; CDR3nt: TGTGCCAGCAGCTCCACAGGGCCACTGAACTATGGCTACACCTTC; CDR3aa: CASSSTGPLNYGYTF
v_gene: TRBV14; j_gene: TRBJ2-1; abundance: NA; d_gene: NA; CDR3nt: TGTGCCAGCAGCCAAGCAACCAAGGGCGGACAGTTTCTTTTTGGGTGTCGTGAGTTCTTC; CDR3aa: CASSQATKGGQFLFGCREFF
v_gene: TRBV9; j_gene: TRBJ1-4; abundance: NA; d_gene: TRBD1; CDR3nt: TGTGCCAGCAGCGGGACCGGGACAGGGGGTGTTGAAAAACTGTTTTTT; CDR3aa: CASSGTGTGGVEKLFF
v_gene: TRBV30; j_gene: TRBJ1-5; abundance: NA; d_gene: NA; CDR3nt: TGTGCCTGGAGTAACTCACTTAGCAATCAGCCCCAGCATTTT; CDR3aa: CAWSNSLSNQPQHF
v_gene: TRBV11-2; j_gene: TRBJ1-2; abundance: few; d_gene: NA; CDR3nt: TGTGCCAGCAGCTTAGATCAGGGAGGATCTCTGGGCTACACCTTC; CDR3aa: CASSLDQGGSLGYTF
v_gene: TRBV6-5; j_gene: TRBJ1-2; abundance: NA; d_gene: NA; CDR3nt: TGTGCCAGCAGCAGACAGAAGCGCTATGGCTACACCTTC; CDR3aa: CASSRQKRYGYTF
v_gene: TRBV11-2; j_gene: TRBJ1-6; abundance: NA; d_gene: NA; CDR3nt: TGTGCCAGCAGCTCCCGGGACTACGATAATTCACCCCTCCACTTT; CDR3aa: CASSSRDYDNSPLHF
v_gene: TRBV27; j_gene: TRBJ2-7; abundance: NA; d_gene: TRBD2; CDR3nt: TGTGCCAGCATTCCCCGTTGGGGGGGATCCTACGAGCAGTACTTC; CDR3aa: CASIPRWGGSYEQYF
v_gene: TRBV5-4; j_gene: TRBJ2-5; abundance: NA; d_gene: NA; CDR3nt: TGTGCCAGCAGCTTTAGGGGGGGAGAGACCCAGTACTTC; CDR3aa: CASSFRGGETQYF
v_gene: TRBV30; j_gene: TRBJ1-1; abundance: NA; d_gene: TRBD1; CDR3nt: TGTGCCTGGAGTGTAGGAAGACAGGGAGCTGAAGCTTTCTTT; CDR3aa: CAWSVGRQGAEAFF
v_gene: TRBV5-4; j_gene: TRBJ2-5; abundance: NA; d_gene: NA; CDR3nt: TGTGCCAGCAGCCTCAGACAGGGAGGAGCGGAGACCCAGTACTTC; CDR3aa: CASSLRQGGAETQYF
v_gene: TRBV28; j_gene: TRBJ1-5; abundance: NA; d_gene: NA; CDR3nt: TGTGCCAGCAGTTTGGACTCGACGGGGAGCAATCAGCCCCAGCATTTT; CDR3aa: CASSLDSTGSNQPQHF
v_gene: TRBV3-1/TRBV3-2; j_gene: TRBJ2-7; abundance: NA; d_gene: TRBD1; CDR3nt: TGTGCCAGCAGCCTACAGGGGGCTAGTGACGAGCAGTACTTC; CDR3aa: CASSLQGASDEQYF
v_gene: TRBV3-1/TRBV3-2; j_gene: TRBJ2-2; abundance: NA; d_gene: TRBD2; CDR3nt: TGTGCCAGCAGCCCGATAGCGGGGGGCGGGGAGCTGTTTTTT; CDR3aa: CASSPIAGGGELFF
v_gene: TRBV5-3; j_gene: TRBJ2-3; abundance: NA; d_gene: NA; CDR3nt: TGTGCCAGAAGCTTCATTGGTCGGGGTAGCACAGATACGCAGTATTTT; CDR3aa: CARSFIGRGSTDTQYF
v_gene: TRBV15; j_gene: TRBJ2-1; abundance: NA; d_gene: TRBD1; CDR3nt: TGTGCCACCAGCAGCCGGGACAGGGCGATGGACTCTCAGTTCTTC; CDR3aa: CATSSRDRAMDSQFF
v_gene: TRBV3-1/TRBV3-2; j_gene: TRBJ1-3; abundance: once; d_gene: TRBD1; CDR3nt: TGTGCCAGCAGCAAACTAGGCGGGACAGGGGGGACAACTGGAAACACCATATATTTT; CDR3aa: CASSKLGGTGGTTGNTIYF
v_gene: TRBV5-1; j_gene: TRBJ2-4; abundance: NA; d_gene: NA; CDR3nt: TGCGCCAGCAGCTTGGGTGCGGCAGGGACAAGCGGGGTAGCCAAAAACATTCAGTACTTC; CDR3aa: CASSLGAAGTSGVAKNIQYF
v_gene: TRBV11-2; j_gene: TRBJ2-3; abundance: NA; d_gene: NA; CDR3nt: TGTGCCAGCAGCTTAGGAACGGGAACGCAGTATTTT; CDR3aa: CASSLGTGTQYF
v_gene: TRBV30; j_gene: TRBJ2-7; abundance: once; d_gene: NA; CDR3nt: TGTGCCTGGAGCGACCAAGGATTGGCGGGGGCGCCCAACGAGCAGTACTTC; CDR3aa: CAWSDQGLAGAPNEQYF
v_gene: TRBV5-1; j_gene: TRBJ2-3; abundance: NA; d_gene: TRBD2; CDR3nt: TGCGCCAGCGTCTCAGGAGGACTAGTGACAGATACGCAGTATTTT; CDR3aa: CASVSGGLVTDTQYF
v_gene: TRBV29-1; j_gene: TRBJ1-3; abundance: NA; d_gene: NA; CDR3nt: TGCAGCGTTGAGGGCAGGGGAAGAAACACCATATATTTT; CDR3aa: CSVEGRGRNTIYF